Listed below are T cell receptor beta chains from one sample, sequenced in a study of blood T cell repertoires in COVID-19. Repertoires were generated with immunoSEQ multiplex PCR, while TCRdb's copy carries only in-frame clones and drops some. Of fewer than 200,000 clones listed, roughly four fifths are singletons. The sequencing input was peripheral blood. The receptors come from a woman older than 75 with COVID-19, enrolled during active disease. Both conserved end residues are part of each CDR3. A D gene is named only where the DNA matches it firmly. The size of a clone is reported for some rows only, either as once, few or many, or as a class for expanded clones.

>TRBV7-2|-|TRBJ1-5|-
CASSLRRGLSNQPQHF
TGTGCCAGCAGCTTACGGAGGGGCCTAAGCAATCAGCCCCAGCATTTT
>TRBV29-1|TRBD2|TRBJ2-7|few
CSVDAGGEQYF
TGCAGCGTTGATGCGGGGGGCGAGCAGTACTTC
>TRBV7-2|TRBD2|TRBJ2-3|-
CASSSGTVADTQYF
TGTGCCAGCAGCAGCGGGACGGTGGCAGATACGCAGTATTTT
>TRBV7-6|-|TRBJ1-2|-
CASSLAGTGPYGYTF
TGTGCCAGCAGCTTAGCGGGCACAGGTCCCTATGGCTACACCTTC
>TRBV7-2|-|TRBJ1-2|-
CASSVGLTGDGYTF
TGTGCCAGCAGCGTGGGCCTCACGGGGGATGGCTACACCTTC
>TRBV4-3|-|TRBJ1-1|few
CASSQDPGLGTEAFF
TGCGCCAGCAGCCAAGATCCAGGTTTGGGCACTGAAGCTTTCTTT
>TRBV7-9|-|TRBJ2-3|-
CASSSRLASTDTQYF
TGTGCCAGCAGCAGCCGGCTAGCAAGCACAGATACGCAGTATTTT
>TRBV7-2|-|TRBJ2-3|once
CASSSLGRGSTDTQYF
TGTGCCAGCAGCTCGCTAGGGCGGGGCAGCACAGATACGCAGTATTTT
>TRBV19|TRBD1|TRBJ1-2|many
CASSTPPGQGAYGYTF
TGTGCCAGTAGTACCCCCCCGGGACAGGGGGCCTATGGCTACACCTTC
>TRBV14|-|TRBJ1-2|-
CASSQWRVGFNGYTF
TGTGCCAGCAGCCAATGGAGGGTAGGCTTCAATGGCTACACCTTC
>TRBV3-1/TRBV3-2|-|TRBJ1-1|-
CASSQERGGNTEAFF
TGTGCCAGCAGCCAAGAGAGGGGGGGGAACACTGAAGCTTTCTTT
>TRBV28|TRBD1|TRBJ1-2|-
CASSSTGALYGYTF
TGTGCCAGCAGCTCGACAGGGGCCCTCTATGGCTACACCTTC
>TRBV30|-|TRBJ2-7|few
CAWSPGGYEQYF
TGTGCCTGGAGTCCCGGGGGATACGAGCAGTACTTC
>TRBV5-4|-|TRBJ2-5|-
CASSLGGPETQYF
TGTGCCAGCAGCTTGGGAGGGCCCGAGACCCAGTACTTC
>TRBV7-6|-|TRBJ1-2|few
CASSPGGRNGYTF
TGTGCCAGCAGCCCCGGTGGGAGGAATGGCTACACCTTC
>TRBV6-1|-|TRBJ2-1|-
CASSYTGSYNEQFF
TGTGCCAGCAGTTATACCGGCTCCTACAATGAGCAGTTCTTC
>TRBV19|-|TRBJ1-6|-
CASSINRAGNSPLHF
TGTGCCAGTAGTATTAACAGGGCCGGGAATTCACCCCTCCACTTT
>TRBV5-1|TRBD1|TRBJ2-5|-
CASSWDRVQETQYF
TGCGCCAGCAGCTGGGACAGGGTCCAAGAGACCCAGTACTTC
>TRBV2|TRBD2|TRBJ2-7|-
CASSGLAGNYEQYF
TGTGCCAGCAGTGGACTAGCGGGAAACTACGAGCAGTACTTC
>TRBV5-1|TRBD1|TRBJ1-4|-
CASSWDRVGEKLFF
TGCGCCAGCAGCTGGGACAGGGTCGGCGAAAAACTGTTTTTT
>TRBV25-1|-|TRBJ2-7|-
CARWSADSYEQYF
TGTGCCAGATGGTCAGCGGATTCCTACGAGCAGTACTTC
>TRBV29-1|TRBD2|TRBJ2-1|-
CSVEILGLAPSSYNEQFF
TGCAGCGTTGAAATCTTGGGACTAGCGCCAAGCTCCTACAATGAGCAGTTCTTC
>TRBV5-1|-|TRBJ1-1|-
CASSRNRGNTEAFF
TGCGCCAGCAGCCGTAACCGGGGGAACACTGAAGCTTTCTTT
>TRBV6-2/TRBV6-3|-|TRBJ2-5|-
CASSYGGIVQETQYF
TGTGCCAGCAGTTACGGGGGGATAGTCCAAGAGACCCAGTACTTC
>TRBV29-1|TRBD1|TRBJ1-1|-
CSASQGTGTEAFF
TGCAGCGCTTCACAGGGGACGGGGACTGAAGCTTTCTTT
>TRBV6-1|-|TRBJ2-7|once
CASSEGPGSYEQYF
TGTGCCAGCAGTGAAGGGCCCGGGTCCTACGAGCAGTACTTC
>TRBV27|-|TRBJ2-3|-
CASSYQAPSTDTQYF
TGTGCCAGCAGTTACCAGGCCCCCAGCACAGATACGCAGTATTTT
>TRBV10-3|-|TRBJ2-1|-
CAISESQGDSGGSSYNEQFF
TGTGCCATCAGTGAGTCACAGGGGGATAGCGGGGGAAGCTCCTACAATGAGCAGTTCTTC
>TRBV29-1|-|TRBJ1-2|-
CSGAGQGGYTF
TGCAGCGGAGCGGGGCAGGGCGGCTACACCTTC
>TRBV5-1|TRBD2|TRBJ2-3|-
CASSLQTSKDTQYF
TGCGCCAGCAGCTTGCAGACTAGCAAAGATACGCAGTATTTT
>TRBV4-1|-|TRBJ2-7|-
CASSQVPQGEQYF
TGCGCCAGCAGCCAAGTACCCCAGGGGGAGCAGTACTTC
>TRBV27|TRBD1|TRBJ2-5|-
CASSPGTVGQETQYF
TGTGCCAGCAGTCCCGGGACAGTCGGGCAAGAGACCCAGTACTTC
>TRBV5-4|TRBD1|TRBJ1-2|-
CASSLGGGAVNYGYTF
TGTGCCAGCAGCCTGGGAGGGGGCGCCGTTAACTATGGCTACACCTTC
>TRBV7-9|TRBD2|TRBJ2-3|-
CASSSTSGGKDTQYF
TGTGCCAGCAGCTCGACTAGCGGGGGGAAAGATACGCAGTATTTT
>TRBV7-2|TRBD2|TRBJ2-5|-
CASSLAGRAVETQYF
TGTGCCAGCAGCTTAGCCGGGAGGGCCGTGGAGACCCAGTACTTC
>TRBV7-2|-|TRBJ2-3|-
CASSSGTRRLDTQYF
TGTGCCAGCAGCTCAGGGACTCGTCGTTTAGATACGCAGTATTTT
>TRBV15|TRBD1|TRBJ2-3|-
CATSSGTGVDTQYF
TGTGCCACCAGCAGCGGGACAGGGGTAGATACGCAGTATTTT
>TRBV12-5|-|TRBJ1-2|once
CASGSHTRTGLAGYTF
TGTGCTAGTGGTTCCCATACAAGAACAGGGCTCGCTGGCTACACCTTC
>TRBV5-1|-|TRBJ2-3|few
CASSLSGTLFTDTQYF
TGCGCCAGCAGCTTGTCCGGGACACTCTTCACAGATACGCAGTATTTT
>TRBV4-2|TRBD1|TRBJ2-7|-
CASSQETGTGEQYF
TGTGCCAGCAGCCAAGAGACCGGGACAGGCGAGCAGTACTTC
>TRBV7-9|TRBD1|TRBJ1-2|-
CASSLAGQPVFGYTF
TGTGCCAGCAGCTTGGCGGGACAGCCAGTTTTTGGCTACACCTTC
>TRBV5-1|-|TRBJ1-1|-
CASSTGHPGTEAFF
TGCGCCAGCAGCACGGGACACCCGGGGACTGAAGCTTTCTTT
>TRBV19|-|TRBJ1-2|-
CASSLPQGRYGYTF
TGTGCCAGTAGTCTCCCACAGGGTCGCTATGGCTACACCTTC
>TRBV7-2|TRBD2|TRBJ2-5|-
CASSPGRRGETQYF
TGTGCCAGCAGCCCCGGGAGGAGGGGAGAGACCCAGTACTTC
>TRBV5-1|TRBD2|TRBJ2-5|-
CASSLADLAGGLQETQYF
TGCGCCAGCAGCCTAGCGGATTTAGCGGGGGGCCTCCAAGAGACCCAGTACTTC
>TRBV4-2|TRBD2|TRBJ2-2|-
CASSQGGGTGELFF
TGTGCCAGCAGCCAAGGGGGGGGCACCGGGGAGCTGTTTTTT
>TRBV2|TRBD1|TRBJ1-5|-
CASKGQGYSNQPQHF
TGTGCCAGCAAAGGACAGGGCTATAGCAATCAGCCCCAGCATTTT
>TRBV7-2|-|TRBJ1-1|-
CASSLNVRRNTEAFF
TGTGCCAGCAGCTTAAACGTCAGGCGGAACACTGAAGCTTTCTTT
>TRBV28|-|TRBJ1-2|few
CASSLIGGYGYTF
TGTGCCAGCAGTTTAATCGGGGGCTATGGCTACACCTTC
>TRBV4-1|TRBD1|TRBJ1-1|-
CASSRTGEMNTEAFF
TGCGCCAGCAGCCGGACAGGAGAAATGAACACTGAAGCTTTCTTT
>TRBV27|TRBD1|TRBJ1-2|-
CASSPDRGPIGYTF
TGTGCCAGCAGTCCGGACAGGGGGCCTATTGGCTACACCTTC
>TRBV27|TRBD1|TRBJ1-2|-
CASSRRQGAYGYTF
TGTGCCAGCAGCCGCAGACAGGGGGCCTATGGCTACACCTTC
>TRBV25-1|-|TRBJ1-2|-
CASSDSRDYGYTF
TGTGCCAGCAGTGACTCCAGGGACTATGGCTACACCTTC
>TRBV29-1|-|TRBJ2-5|-
CSVEPNLGASSRETQYF
TGCAGCGTTGAGCCAAATCTGGGGGCCAGCTCAAGGGAGACCCAGTACTTC